The text below deals with one T cell receptor beta chain. Its target is unknown. This specimen comes from a study of naive CD8 T cells in extremely preterm neonates. Extremely preterm deliveries at 23-27 weeks of gestation provided the preterm samples. Sorting kept Annexin V-negative CD3+CD8+CD45RA+CCR7+ naive T cells. Study conclusions and caveats: Preterm neonate repertoires were significantly less rich by iChao1 than others. Relative to older groups, preterm infants had shorter, less trimmed CDR3s with fewer N additions.

Produced via immunoSEQ multiplex PCR; TCRdb's table is partial and in-frame only. This sample yields 21,000 or so clones, of which about 91% are seen a single time; roughly 1% belongs to the top ten. Trimming took off 5 bases at V and 0 bases at J, with 13 bases between the two ends. Germline assignment: CDR1 SEHNR and CDR2 FQNEAQ (reference sequence). The CDR3 length is 15 residues. The chain combines TRBV7-9 with TRBJ2-5; D is possibly TRBD1 or TRBD2 (5 bases each). The sample consisted of naive CD8+ T cells from cord blood. This sequence originates from a boy who was born preterm. In DNA, the CDR3 is TGTGCCAGCAGCCCCCCCCCGGGACACCAAGAGACCCAGTACTTC. As protein: CASSPPPGHQETQYF.